This is a list of T cell receptor beta chains from one sample in a study of T cell clones after liver transplantation. Only in-frame clones appear in the TCRdb table, and some are missing; sequencing was by immunoSEQ multiplex PCR. The data show more than 95,000 clones, 75% to 95% seen once. The source material was CD4+ T cells from blood, sampled 12 months after liver transplant. These receptors were obtained from a human patient who received a liver transplant. Some of these T cells may belong to the graft donor. Both conserved end residues are part of each CDR3. The order of the fields is J gene, clone size, V gene, D gene, CDR3 DNA, CDR3 protein. The D gene is left open where the match is weak. Where a row states a size, it is once, few, many or the class of an expanded clone; other rows omit it.

J gene: TRBJ1-2
clone size: -
V gene: TRBV10-3
D gene: -
CDR3 DNA: TGTGCCATCAGTGCCGCGGACAACTATGGCTACACCTTC
CDR3 protein: CAISAADNYGYTF

J gene: TRBJ2-1
clone size: -
V gene: TRBV2
D gene: -
CDR3 DNA: TGTGCCAGCAGGCGGGGTGGGGGTCGCTACAATGAGCAGTTCTTC
CDR3 protein: CASRRGGGRYNEQFF

J gene: TRBJ2-1
clone size: -
V gene: TRBV7-2
D gene: -
CDR3 DNA: TGTGCCAGCAGCTTCCCGGACTCCTACAATGAGCAGTTCTTC
CDR3 protein: CASSFPDSYNEQFF

J gene: TRBJ2-3
clone size: -
V gene: TRBV5-1
D gene: TRBD2
CDR3 DNA: TGCGCCAGCAGCTTGTCCGGGACTAGGGGCACAGATACGCAGTATTTT
CDR3 protein: CASSLSGTRGTDTQYF

J gene: TRBJ1-1
clone size: -
V gene: TRBV7-2
D gene: -
CDR3 DNA: TGTGCCAGCAGCTTAGAGATGAACACTGAAGCTTTCTTT
CDR3 protein: CASSLEMNTEAFF

J gene: TRBJ2-7
clone size: -
V gene: TRBV12-5
D gene: TRBD1
CDR3 DNA: TGTGCTAGTCGGCCCTCGGACAGGGGTCTTCACGAGCAGTACTTC
CDR3 protein: CASRPSDRGLHEQYF

J gene: TRBJ1-1
clone size: -
V gene: TRBV6-6
D gene: -
CDR3 DNA: TGTGCCAGCAGTTTACACCCGGGGGACGGAGCTTTCTTT
CDR3 protein: CASSLHPGDGAFF

J gene: TRBJ2-4
clone size: -
V gene: TRBV9
D gene: TRBD1
CDR3 DNA: TGTGCCAGCAGCGTAGCCCCGACAGGGTACGACATTCAGTACTTC
CDR3 protein: CASSVAPTGYDIQYF

J gene: TRBJ1-4
clone size: -
V gene: TRBV19
D gene: TRBD1
CDR3 DNA: TGTGCCAGTAGTTCGACAGGGGTCACTAATGAAAAACTGTTTTTT
CDR3 protein: CASSSTGVTNEKLFF

J gene: TRBJ2-7
clone size: -
V gene: TRBV7-9
D gene: TRBD1
CDR3 DNA: TGTGCCAGCAGCTTTGGGACAGGGGACGTCGAGCAGTACTTC
CDR3 protein: CASSFGTGDVEQYF

J gene: TRBJ1-3
clone size: -
V gene: TRBV28
D gene: -
CDR3 DNA: TGTGCCAGCAACGGATCTGGAAACACCATATATTTT
CDR3 protein: CASNGSGNTIYF

J gene: TRBJ1-4
clone size: -
V gene: TRBV7-8
D gene: -
CDR3 DNA: TGTGCCAGCAGCTTAGGAGGGGTTGGTGAAAAACTGTTTTTT
CDR3 protein: CASSLGGVGEKLFF

J gene: TRBJ2-7
clone size: -
V gene: TRBV4-3
D gene: -
CDR3 DNA: TGCGCCAGCAGCCAAGATGCTGGGCTTCCCGGCGAGCAGTACTTC
CDR3 protein: CASSQDAGLPGEQYF

J gene: TRBJ2-7
clone size: -
V gene: TRBV27
D gene: TRBD1
CDR3 DNA: TGTGCCAGCAGTAGGACAGGCTCCCTGGTGCAGTACTTC
CDR3 protein: CASSRTGSLVQYF

J gene: TRBJ2-1
clone size: -
V gene: TRBV5-1
D gene: -
CDR3 DNA: TGCGCCAGCAGCCGGGAGCCAGGGAGGTCCAATGAGCAGTTCTTC
CDR3 protein: CASSREPGRSNEQFF

J gene: TRBJ2-1
clone size: -
V gene: TRBV28
D gene: -
CDR3 DNA: TGTGCCAGCATCTATCCGGGGGCCCATGAGCAGTTCTTC
CDR3 protein: CASIYPGAHEQFF

J gene: TRBJ2-7
clone size: -
V gene: TRBV7-9
D gene: TRBD1
CDR3 DNA: TGTGCCAGCAGCCTCCCTGGGACAGGGATCTACGAGCAGTACTTC
CDR3 protein: CASSLPGTGIYEQYF

J gene: TRBJ1-1
clone size: -
V gene: TRBV5-1
D gene: -
CDR3 DNA: TGCGCCAGCAGCTTGGCCGGGATGAAGCTTGGCACTGAAGCTTTCTTT
CDR3 protein: CASSLAGMKLGTEAFF

J gene: TRBJ1-2
clone size: -
V gene: TRBV19
D gene: -
CDR3 DNA: TGTGCCAGTAGTATAGACAACAGGGCCTATGGCTACACCTTC
CDR3 protein: CASSIDNRAYGYTF

J gene: TRBJ2-7
clone size: -
V gene: TRBV5-1
D gene: -
CDR3 DNA: TGCGCCAGCAGCTTGGGGCAGGGCTCCTACGAGCAGTACTTC
CDR3 protein: CASSLGQGSYEQYF

J gene: TRBJ2-7
clone size: -
V gene: TRBV6-5
D gene: -
CDR3 DNA: TGTGCCAGCAGGGGGGCGACGGGGGCAGCCTACGAGCAGTACTTC
CDR3 protein: CASRGATGAAYEQYF

J gene: TRBJ2-6
clone size: -
V gene: TRBV11-2
D gene: TRBD2
CDR3 DNA: TGTGCCAGCAGCTTCCTCCTAGCGGGGGGCTCTGGGGCCAACGTCCTGACTTTC
CDR3 protein: CASSFLLAGGSGANVLTF

J gene: TRBJ2-7
clone size: -
V gene: TRBV11-2
D gene: -
CDR3 DNA: TGTGCCAGCAGCCGCGGACTATCCTACGAGCAGTACTTC
CDR3 protein: CASSRGLSYEQYF

J gene: TRBJ1-5
clone size: -
V gene: TRBV7-2
D gene: TRBD1
CDR3 DNA: TGTGCCAGCAGCTTACGCGACAGGGCTAGCAATCAGCCCCAGCATTTT
CDR3 protein: CASSLRDRASNQPQHF

J gene: TRBJ2-1
clone size: -
V gene: TRBV18
D gene: -
CDR3 DNA: TGTGCCAGCTCGAACTCCAAATCGATGGAGCAGTTCTTC
CDR3 protein: CASSNSKSMEQFF

J gene: TRBJ2-7
clone size: -
V gene: TRBV7-3
D gene: -
CDR3 DNA: TGTGCCAGCAGCTTATGGGGACACCCTAGGGGTTCCGAGCAGTACTTC
CDR3 protein: CASSLWGHPRGSEQYF

J gene: TRBJ2-3
clone size: -
V gene: TRBV11-3
D gene: -
CDR3 DNA: TGTGCCAGCAGCTTAGAACTAGCAGTCCCAGATACGCAGTATTTT
CDR3 protein: CASSLELAVPDTQYF

J gene: TRBJ2-7
clone size: once
V gene: TRBV28
D gene: TRBD2
CDR3 DNA: TGTGCCAGCACCCCGGCGGGAGGGGGGTACCACGAGCAGTACTTC
CDR3 protein: CASTPAGGGYHEQYF

J gene: TRBJ2-7
clone size: once
V gene: TRBV10-3
D gene: TRBD2
CDR3 DNA: TGTGCCATCAGGGGACTAGCGGGAGGGGAGCAGTACTTC
CDR3 protein: CAIRGLAGGEQYF

J gene: TRBJ2-3
clone size: -
V gene: TRBV15
D gene: -
CDR3 DNA: TGTGCCACCAGCCCCGGGACTTTCGATAGGGCAGATACGCAGTATTTT
CDR3 protein: CATSPGTFDRADTQYF

J gene: TRBJ2-7
clone size: -
V gene: TRBV23-1
D gene: -
CDR3 DNA: TGCGCCAGCAGTGCCTACTACCAGGAATCCTACGAGCAGTACTTC
CDR3 protein: CASSAYYQESYEQYF

J gene: TRBJ1-1
clone size: -
V gene: TRBV11-3
D gene: TRBD1
CDR3 DNA: TGTGCCAGCAGCTACCAGGGGGAGAACACTGAAGCTTTCTTT
CDR3 protein: CASSYQGENTEAFF

J gene: TRBJ1-2
clone size: few
V gene: TRBV28
D gene: -
CDR3 DNA: TGTGCCAGCAGTGCCGAAGTTAGCGGCTACACCTTC
CDR3 protein: CASSAEVSGYTF

J gene: TRBJ2-7
clone size: -
V gene: TRBV4-1
D gene: TRBD2
CDR3 DNA: TGCGCCAGCAGCCAACCAAGCGCGGGAGGGGCCTACGAGCAGTACTTC
CDR3 protein: CASSQPSAGGAYEQYF

J gene: TRBJ2-5
clone size: -
V gene: TRBV10-2
D gene: TRBD2
CDR3 DNA: TGCGCCAGCGCATCAACTAATAGCGGGTTTCTGCCCCAAGAGACCCAGTACTTC
CDR3 protein: CASASTNSGFLPQETQYF